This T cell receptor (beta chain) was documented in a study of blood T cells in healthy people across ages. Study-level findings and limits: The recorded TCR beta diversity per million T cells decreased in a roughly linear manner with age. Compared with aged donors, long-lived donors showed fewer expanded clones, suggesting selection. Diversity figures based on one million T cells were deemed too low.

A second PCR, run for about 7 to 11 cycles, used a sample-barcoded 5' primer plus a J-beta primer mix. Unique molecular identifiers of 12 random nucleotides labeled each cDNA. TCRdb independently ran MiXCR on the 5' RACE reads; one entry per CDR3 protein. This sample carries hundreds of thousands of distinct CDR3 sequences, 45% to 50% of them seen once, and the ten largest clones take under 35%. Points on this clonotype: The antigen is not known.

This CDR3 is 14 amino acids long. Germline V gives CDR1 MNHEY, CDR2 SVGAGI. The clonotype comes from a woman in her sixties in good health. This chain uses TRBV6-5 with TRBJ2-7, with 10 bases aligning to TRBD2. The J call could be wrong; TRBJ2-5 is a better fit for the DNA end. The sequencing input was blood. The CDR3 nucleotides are TGTGCCAGCAGCTATTTTAGCGGGAGGGAGACCCAGTACTTC. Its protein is CASSYFSGRETQYF.